This TCR beta chain came from a study of metastatic and nonmetastatic thyroid tumors. Study-level background: It was across blood and tumor or nodule tissue from malignant and benign thyroid patients that repertoires were compared.

Study-wide points: Significantly greater TCR beta diversity was reportedly found in malignant thyroid tumors than in benign nodules (in blood and tumor).

From the PCR reads, TCRdb re-called clones with MiXCR. The sample yields 25,000 to 35,000 clones, around 15% seen once. This clone occurred many times. Its antigen is unidentified. The CDR3 contains 15 residues. V dropped 5 bases and J dropped 4; count of bases not matched to a gene: 8. CDR1 and CDR2 from the germline V gene are SNHLY and FYNNEI. Before thyroid surgery, none of the patients had received any treatment. Material for sequencing was blood. The clonotype comes from a female donor with papillary thyroid cancer or a benign thyroid nodule (not recorded which). Some clones in this sample may be carry-over from other donors' samples. This chain connects TRBV2 to TRBJ1-5, with 7 positions matching TRBD1. CDR3 nucleotide sequence: TGTGCCAGCAGTTCTGGCGACAGGGAGAATCAGCCCCAGCATTTT. Translating gives CASSSGDRENQPQHF.